What follows is one T cell receptor beta chain and its context. This CDR3 region has 13 residues. Germline assignment: CDR1 MNHNS and CDR2 SASEGT. Trimming stripped 6 bases from V and 4 bases from J, with 10 bases between. The source of the sample is a study of cytomegalovirus exposure and HLA in healthy donors. PCR used 60 Vbeta primers and 13 Jbeta primers. TCRdb's table, derived via immunoSEQ multiplex PCR, lists solely in-frame clones and lacks some. Counted here are approximately 160,000 clones, approximately 81% occurring once; the ten biggest clones make up roughly 0.38%. The chain employs TRBV6-1 and TRBJ2-1; no clear D. The source material was PBMCs. This receptor was taken from a boy between 2 and 10 years old in good health and CMV-seronegative. For the CDR3, the DNA is TGTGCCAGCAGCTCGACTTCATACAATGAGCAGTTCTTC. Translation gives CASSSTSYNEQFF.